The sequence of this T cell receptor (beta chain) was determined in a study of blood T cell repertoires in COVID-19. Profiled with immunoSEQ multiplex PCR; TCRdb holds only in-frame clones, not every one. Among some 170,000 clones listed, more than 70% were seen once. Assignments of participants to cohorts depended upon their own reported clinical history. The origin of this receptor is a man between 35 and 55 years old who had recovered from COVID-19. Material: PBMCs or T cells enriched from blood (not recorded which).

The CDR3 protein is CSVGPEEYEQYF. For the CDR3, the DNA is TGCAGCGTTGGACCCGAGGAGTACGAGCAGTACTTC. This chain uses TRBV29-1 with TRBJ2-7; D is unresolved. Germline-derived CDR1 and CDR2 are SQVTM and ANQGSEA. The germline V and J ends were trimmed by 4 bases and 4 bases, with 11 bases remaining between them. The CDR3 spans 12 residues.